This entry features one T cell receptor beta chain sequence. TCRdb keeps only in-frame clones here, not all; method: immunoSEQ multiplex PCR. The sample consists of about 250,000 clones, approximately 86% of them appearing once. Recruitment covered some 25 US areas and drew participants whose ages spanned roughly 18 to 90 years. Researchers sorted participants into cohorts using their self-reported clinical history. This entry belongs to a study of blood T cell repertoires in COVID-19. Overall study context: Specimens from acute and convalescent COVID-19 originated in the United States, Italy and Spain. Sample material is recorded as cDNA or gDNA derived from T cells, B-cell-depleted T cells, or PBMCs.

Germline CDR1 and CDR2: MNHEY and SMNVEV (reference sequence). This CDR3 contains 11 residues. The germline V and J ends were trimmed by 3 bases and 6 bases, with 6 bases remaining between them. The origin of this receptor is a woman aged 45 to 65 who had recovered from COVID-19. Sequencing was done on a sample of PBMCs or T cells enriched from blood (not recorded which). The chain links TRBV27 to TRBJ2-7, with D tentatively TRBD2 (6 bases). CDR3 sequence (DNA): TGTGCCAGCAGTTTCGGGGGCGAGCAGTACTTC. Residues: CASSFGGEQYF.